This TCR beta chain appears in the sequencing data of a study of T cells in Graves' hyperthyroidism and ophthalmopathy. V dropped 5 bases and J dropped 1 base, with 14 bases sitting between them. Germline V gives CDR1 SGHTA, CDR2 FQGNSA. The length of the CDR3 is 15 residues. There are a few counts of this clonotype. No antigen is known for it. What was amplified from RNA transcripts were TCR beta CDR3 regions. The HTBI primer set served for first-round RT-PCR of the TCR CDR3. TCRdb reanalysed the multiplex PCR reads using MiXCR and keeps one entry per CDR3 protein. Among hundreds of thousands of distinct CDR3 sequences listed, 46% were seen once. General study results and limits: Using 13 V-J features, a model discriminated ophthalmopathy from stable hyperthyroidism. Ophthalmopathy, as predicted by the model, came a median about seven months after the prediction.

The gene calls are TRBV7-2 and TRBJ1-1; D uncertain. Sequencing used peripheral blood or thyroid tissue (not recorded which). The clonotype comes from a woman under 30 with Graves' hyperthyroidism. The CDR3 here is CASSPQGGPNTEAFF. The CDR3 bases are TGTGCCAGCAGCCCCCAAGGTGGACCGAACACTGAAGCTTTCTTT.